The 19 T cell receptor beta chains listed next were all sequenced from one sample in a study of blood T cells in healthy people across ages (dated by TCRdb to the mid-2010s). Libraries came from 5' RACE. TCRdb names Illumina HiSeq 2500 as the instrument used. A second about 7 to 12 cycle PCR used a sample-barcoded 5' primer and a J-beta primer mix. TCRdb reworked the public reads: Q25 trimming with fastp, MiXCR clone assembly, productive beta chains retained. Merged by CDR3 protein, the rows form single entries marked with the most common genes and DNA. Present in this sample are about 1.1 million distinct CDR3 sequences, around two fifths of which were seen just once. The ten largest account for around 13% of the sample. The material sequenced was blood. These TCRs come from a man between 18 and 29 years old in good health.

The chain has TRBV20-1 and TRBJ2-1; D is perhaps TRBD2 (5 bases). The V end was cut by 3 bases, the J end by 3 bases, with 15 bases between. Germline V gene sequence: CDR1 DFQATT, CDR2 SNEGSKA (reference sequence). CDR3 length: 15 amino acids. The CDR3 DNA sequence: TGCAGTGCTAGGGGTACCAGCGGCCACTACAATGAGCAGTTCTTC. Protein product: CSARGTSGHYNEQFF.

The V gene is TRBV5-1, the J gene TRBJ1-1, with 7 bases lining up with TRBD1. CDR3 length: 15 residues. Trimming cost V 1 base and J 7 bases; bases outside gene matches: 10. Germline values: CDR1 SGHRS, CDR2 YFSETQ. The CDR3 spells CASSLPAGGSYEAFF. Here the CDR3 DNA reads TGCGCCAGCAGCTTGCCAGCAGGGGGATCGTATGAAGCTTTCTTT.

The chain recombines TRBV14 with TRBJ2-5; perhaps TRBD1 as D (5 bases). This CDR3 is 13 amino acids long. Trimming removed 6 bases from V and 11 bases from J, with 19 bases in between. Germline CDR1 reads SGHDN; CDR2 reads FVKESK. CDR3 nucleotides: TGTGCCAGCAGGGTTAGTTCGGACAATGAGCAGTACTTC. It encodes CASRVSSDNEQYF.

This clonotype has a handful of counts. The chain uses TRBV12-3 or TRBV12-4 and TRBJ1-3; TRBD1 aligns across 8 bases. This CDR3 has 15 amino acids. V gave up 5 bases and J gave up 0 bases; unmatched junction bases: 3. In DNA, the CDR3 is TGTGCCAGCAGTCCCGACAGGGGCTCTGGAAACACCATATATTTT. Translated, it gives CASSPDRGSGNTIYF.

A remark on this clonotype: A read error may account for a junction end that differs from germline. This chain uses TRBV2 with TRBJ1-5; D perhaps matches TRBD1 (6 bases). CDR1 is SNHLY, CDR2 FYNNEI, per germline. The CDR3 length is 15 residues. DNA for the CDR3: TGTGCCTGCAGTGAAGCAGGGGCCGGGGGTCAGCCCCAGCATTTT. Translating gives CACSEAGAGGQPQHF.

V and J are TRBV12-3 or TRBV12-4 and TRBJ1-5, with a weak D call TRBD1 (6 bases). V lost 5 bases, J lost 7 bases, and 12 bases lay in between. The CDR3 contains 13 residues. CDR3 bases: TGTGCCAGCAGTCCCCAGGGGCCCCAGCCCCAGCATTTT. Protein sequence: CASSPQGPQPQHF.

The chain uses TRBV12-3 or TRBV12-4 and TRBJ2-3; 7 nucleotides match TRBD2. The CDR3 has 15 residues. The junction had 10 bases not matched to a gene; V was cut back by 6 bases and J by 4 bases. This CDR3 reads CASRLSGEAPDTQYF. The CDR3 nucleotides read TGTGCCAGCAGACTAAGCGGGGAGGCCCCAGATACGCAGTATTTT.

The J gene is TRBJ2-2, the V gene TRBV12-3 or TRBV12-4; TRBD1 matches 7 bases. The length of the CDR3 is 16 residues. V shed 7 bases, J shed 1 base, and the junction held 9 bases outside the gene matches. The CDR3 bases are TGTGCCAGCACCTTAGACCGGGACAGGAACACCGGGGAGCTGTTTTTT. Its protein is CASTLDRDRNTGELFF.

There are a few counts of this clonotype. V and J are TRBV29-1 and TRBJ2-3, with D possibly TRBD2 on 7 matching bases. V was shortened by 4 bases and J by 2 bases, with 10 bases between the two germline ends. In germline, CDR1 is SQVTM, CDR2 ANQGSEA. CDR3 length: 13 amino acids. CDR3 loop: CSVAGGVTDTQYF. CDR3 sequence (DNA): TGCAGCGTTGCGGGGGGCGTCACAGATACGCAGTATTTT.

This clonotype showed up just a few times. The chain recombines TRBV6-1 with TRBJ1-4; possible D gene TRBD1, 6 bases. The CDR3 totals 18 residues. Per the germline V gene, CDR1 is MNHNS and CDR2 is SASEGT. Trimming cost V 4 bases and J 0 bases, with 18 bases left between them. The CDR3, as DNA: TGTGCCAGCAGTGGGCCCTCCGGGGACACTTCAACTAATGAAAAACTGTTTTTT. Residues: CASSGPSGDTSTNEKLFF.

V and J are TRBV4-2 and TRBJ2-2; 9 bases agree with TRBD1. Per the germline V gene, CDR1 is LGHNA and CDR2 is YNFKEQ. V gave up 4 bases and J gave up 2 bases; unmatched junction bases: 8. CDR3 length equals 17 residues. CDR3 DNA sequence: TGTGCCAGCAGCCGAGAGACAGGGGGATTTAACACCGGGGAGCTGTTTTTT. This sequence encodes CASSRETGGFNTGELFF.

This clonotype was seen many times. A read error may produce the germline difference seen at one junction end. DNA of the CDR3: TGTGCCAGCAGTTTAGAGGGACCCGAGCAGTTCTTC. It encodes CASSLEGPEQFF. V usage is TRBV7-9 and J usage is TRBJ2-1, with D perhaps matching TRBD1 or TRBD2 (5 bases each). The length of the CDR3 is 12 residues. Per germline, CDR1 SEHNR and CDR2 FQNEAQ (reference sequence). Full variable domain (outside the CDR3, taken from reference TRBV7-9 and TRBJ2-1): DTGVSQNPRHKITKRGQNVTFRCDPISEHNRLYWYRQTLGQGPEFLTYFQNEAQLEKSRLLSDRFSAERPKGSFSTLEIQRTEQGDSAMYLCASSLEGPEQFFGPGTRLTVL.

The J gene is TRBJ1-2, the V gene TRBV19; the D is unclear. V shed 0 bases and J shed 7 bases, with 12 bases lying between them. Germline CDR1 is LNHDA and CDR2 is SQIVND (reference sequence). The CDR3 consists of 14 residues. The CDR3 loop is CASSIDPSHPGYTF. The CDR3 bases are TGTGCCAGTAGTATAGATCCTTCTCACCCTGGCTACACCTTC.

The rearrangement joins TRBV9 to TRBJ2-3; D may be TRBD1 or TRBD2 (5 bases each). The V and J ends lost 6 bases and 6 bases respectively, with 17 bases between them. Germline CDR1 reads SGDLS; CDR2 reads YYNGEE. The CDR3 spans 14 residues. Here the CDR3 DNA reads TGTGCCAGCAACTCCCGAGGGAAGGGGGATACGCAGTATTTT. Translating it yields CASNSRGKGDTQYF.

J is TRBJ1-5 and V is TRBV2, with TRBD1 as a possible D gene (5 bases). The CDR3 has 13 amino acids. V was pared by 9 bases and J by 1 base, with 10 bases between. In germline, CDR1 is SNHLY, CDR2 FYNNEI. The CDR3 coding sequence is TGTGCCAGTCGGGGGGGAAGCAATCAGCCCCAGCATTTT. Amino acids: CASRGGSNQPQHF.

In its sample, this clonotype was seen a few times. V gene TRBV6-5 combines with J gene TRBJ2-7, with D maybe TRBD1 (6 bases). There are 14 residues in the CDR3. Per germline, CDR1 MNHEY and CDR2 SVGAGI. Trimming took off 9 bases at V and 6 bases at J, with 21 bases between the two ends. CDR3 in amino acids: CARVETGASAEQYF. CDR3 coding DNA: TGTGCCAGGGTGGAGACAGGTGCCTCTGCCGAGCAGTACTTC.

The chain joins TRBV14 to TRBJ1-6; D gene ambiguous. The CDR3 has 13 amino acids. Trimming removed 0 bases at V and 10 bases at J, with 7 bases between. Germline CDR1 is SGHDN and CDR2 is FVKESK. The CDR3 nucleotides are TGTGCCAGCAGCCAAGATCATGACTCACCCCTCCACTTT. This gives the protein CASSQDHDSPLHF.

This clonotype has a count of ten or more. A single base separates this from a much larger clone, so it may be a read error. V gene TRBV11-2 combines with J gene TRBJ2-7; D is unresolved. The V end lost 5 bases, the J end lost 3 bases, and 14 bases lay between the germline ends. The CDR3 consists of 14 residues. In germline, CDR1 is SGHAT, CDR2 FQNNGV. This CDR3 reads CASSVIRGHYEQYF. DNA of the CDR3: TGTGCCAGCAGCGTAATCCGAGGCCACTACGAGCAGTACTTC.

The V call is TRBV7-3, the J call TRBJ2-4, with D possibly TRBD2 on 5 matching bases. The germline V gene encodes CDR1 SGHTA and CDR2 FQGTGA. The length of the CDR3 is 16 residues. The V end lost 0 bases, the J end lost 3 bases, and 12 bases lay between the germline ends. In nucleotides, the CDR3 is TGTGCCAGCAGCTTAACCCTTGTGGCGGGCAAAAACATTCAGTACTTC. Its translation is CASSLTLVAGKNIQYF.